This TCR beta chain stems from a study of blood T cell repertoires in COVID-19. The overall study: The origin of the acute and convalescent COVID-19 samples was the United States, Italy and Spain. Sources were T cells, B-cell-depleted T cells, or PBMCs; the material itself was cDNA or gDNA.

In the original processing: Reference gene primer amplification yielded estimated nucleated cell counts. TCRdb's copy holds only in-frame clones and misses some; the assay was immunoSEQ multiplex PCR. The V and J calls and clone size were taken over from that table, and D and trimming were inferred from the DNA. The profile shows about 50,000 clones, approximately 89% of them singletons. Per the germline V gene, CDR1 is SGHRS and CDR2 is YFSETQ. The V segment lost 4 bases and the J segment 0 bases; nucleotides outside the gene matches: 3. The CDR3 is 15 residues long. The V gene is TRBV5-1, the J gene TRBJ2-2; TRBD1 matches at 7 bases. The origin of this receptor is a woman older than 75 with acute or convalescent COVID-19. Sequencing was done on a sample of peripheral blood. The CDR3 sequence is CASSEGQPNTGELFF. The CDR3 DNA sequence: TGCGCCAGCAGCGAGGGACAGCCGAACACCGGGGAGCTGTTTTTT.